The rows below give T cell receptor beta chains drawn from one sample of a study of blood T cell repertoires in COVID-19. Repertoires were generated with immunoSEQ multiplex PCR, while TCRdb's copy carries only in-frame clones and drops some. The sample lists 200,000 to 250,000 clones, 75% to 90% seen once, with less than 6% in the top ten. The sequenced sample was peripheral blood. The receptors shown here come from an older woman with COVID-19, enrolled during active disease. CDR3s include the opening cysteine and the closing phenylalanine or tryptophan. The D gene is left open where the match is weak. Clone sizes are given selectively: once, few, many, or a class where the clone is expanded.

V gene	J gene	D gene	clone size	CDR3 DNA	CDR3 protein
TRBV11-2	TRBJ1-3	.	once	TGTGCCAGCAGGTCCGGGGGGGCCGGAAACACCATATATTTT	CASRSGGAGNTIYF
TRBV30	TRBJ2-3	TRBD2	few	TGTGCCTGGAACACACTAGCGGGAGCCTCGCGTACAGATACGCAGTATTTT	CAWNTLAGASRTDTQYF
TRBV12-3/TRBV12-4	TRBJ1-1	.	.	TGTGCCAGCAGCCCAGGTGGGACTGAAGCTTTCTTT	CASSPGGTEAFF
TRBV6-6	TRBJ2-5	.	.	TGTGCCAGCAGCCCATGGGGGGCCCAGTACTTC	CASSPWGAQYF
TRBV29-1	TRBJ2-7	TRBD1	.	TGCAGCGTTGTCTCGGGACAGGGCTACGAGCAGTACTTC	CSVVSGQGYEQYF
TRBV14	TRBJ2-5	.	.	TGTGCCAGCAGCCAATTACAGGCGAGACAAGAGACCCAGTACTTC	CASSQLQARQETQYF
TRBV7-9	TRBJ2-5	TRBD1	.	TGTGCCAGCAGTACCCCCTGGACAGGGGGGGGAGAGACCCAGTACTTC	CASSTPWTGGGETQYF
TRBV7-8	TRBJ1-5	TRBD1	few	TGTGCCAGCAGTTCGTCCGGGACAGGGAATCAGCCCCAGCATTTT	CASSSSGTGNQPQHF
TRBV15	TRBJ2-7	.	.	TGTGCCACCAGCAGAGATACGCAGGCCCCCTACGAGCAGTACTTC	CATSRDTQAPYEQYF
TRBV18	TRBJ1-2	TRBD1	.	TGTGCCAGCTCGCCCTGGACAGGGCCTCTCTATGGCTACACCTTC	CASSPWTGPLYGYTF
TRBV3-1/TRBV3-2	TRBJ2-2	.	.	TGTGCCAGCAGCTCTCTAGCCACCGGGGAGCTGTTTTTT	CASSSLATGELFF
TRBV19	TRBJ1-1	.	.	TGTGCCAGTAGTATAACGCAGGGATCAGCTCGAGAAGCTTTCTTT	CASSITQGSAREAFF
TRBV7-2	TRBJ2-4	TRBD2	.	TGTGCCAGCAGCTTCCGGGAGGGGTCAAACATTCAGTACTTC	CASSFREGSNIQYF
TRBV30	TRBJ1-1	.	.	TGTGCCTGGAACAAACCCGAGGGGAACACTGAAGCTTTCTTT	CAWNKPEGNTEAFF
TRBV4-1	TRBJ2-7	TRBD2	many	TGCGCCAGCAGCCAAGAAAGCAGCGGGAGGAGTCCCTACGAGCAGTACTTC	CASSQESSGRSPYEQYF
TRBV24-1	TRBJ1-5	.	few	TGTGCCACCAGTGATTCCCTCGGGGGGGGTCAGCCCCAGCATTTT	CATSDSLGGGQPQHF
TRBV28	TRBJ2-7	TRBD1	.	TGTGCCAGCACTGGGACAGTTTCCTACGAGCAGTACTTC	CASTGTVSYEQYF
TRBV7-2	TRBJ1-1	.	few	TGTGCCAGCAGGAATTCGGAGGGGAACACTGAAGCTTTCTTT	CASRNSEGNTEAFF
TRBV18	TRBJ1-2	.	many	TGTGCCAGCTCACCACTGGAGGGTGGCTACACCTTC	CASSPLEGGYTF
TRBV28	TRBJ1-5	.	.	TGTGCCAGCAGTCCATACCCAGGGCGCAATCAGCCCCAGCATTTT	CASSPYPGRNQPQHF
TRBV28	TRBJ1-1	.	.	TGTGCCAGCAGTTTATCGCCCCAACTCGCTAACACTGAAGCTTTCTTT	CASSLSPQLANTEAFF
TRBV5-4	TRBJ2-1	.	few	TGTGCCAGCAGCGGAACTAGCAACTCCTACAATGAGCAGTTCTTC	CASSGTSNSYNEQFF
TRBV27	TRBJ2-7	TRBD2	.	TGTGCCAGCAGTTACTCAGGGACTAGCGGGGGAGGTCAGTACTTC	CASSYSGTSGGGQYF
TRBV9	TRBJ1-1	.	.	TGTGCCAGCAGCGAGAGAGGTAGTAACAGGGACACTGAAGCTTTCTTT	CASSERGSNRDTEAFF